The sequence of this TCR beta chain was determined in a study of T-cell reconstitution after alpha-beta-depleted transplantation in children. Unique molecular identifiers were incorporated when the TCRbeta library was constructed. TCRdb re-called the PCR reads with MiXCR, one entry per CDR3 protein. The sample holds 200,000 to 250,000 distinct CDR3 sequences, more than 10% seen once. V lost 6 bases and J lost 7, with 18 bases in between. The CDR3 is 14 amino acids. Germline V gives CDR1 MNHNS, CDR2 SASEGT. This clonotype was seen more than once but under ten times. The chain is built from TRBV6-1 and TRBJ1-1; D is undetermined. This TCR was recovered from a human donor who donated a stem cell graft to a child with acute lymphoblastic leukemia. The sequencing here drew on PBMCs from the stem cell graft donor, taken from the stem cell graft. CDR3 in DNA: TGTGCCAGCAGCGTTAAACCGGCGGACGTTGAAGCTTTCTTT. This sequence encodes CASSVKPADVEAFF.